These 22 T cell receptor beta chains originate from one sample sequenced in a study of shared clonotypes between healthy human individuals. This table comes from immunoSEQ multiplex PCR, and its TCRdb copy is limited to in-frame clones, with some not included. The table shows 2,100,000 or so clones, with approximately 96% occurring only once. Sequencing was done on a sample of naive CD4+ T cells sorted from blood. Subset meaning: CD45RA+ positively selected. The receptor source for this set is a man between 18 and 35 years old in good health.

This sequence joins TRBV11-2 and TRBJ1-1, with a possible D match to TRBD1 (6 bases). Per the germline V gene, CDR1 is SGHAT and CDR2 is FQNNGV. This CDR3 is 15 amino acids long. Trimming cost V 0 bases and J 7 bases, with 15 bases left between them. CDR3 nucleotides: TGTGCCAGCAGCTTAGATCCGGGGGCAGGTATTGAAGCTTTCTTT. This translates into CASSLDPGAGIEAFF.

About this clone itself: In the same sample, other DNA sequences code for this CDR3. The gene calls are TRBV30 and TRBJ1-1; D uncertain. CDR1 is GTSNPN and CDR2 is SVGIG in the germline V gene (reference sequence). The V end lost 0 bases, the J end lost 0 bases, and 5 bases lay between the germline ends. The length of the CDR3 is 13 residues. The CDR3 DNA sequence: TGTGCCTGGAGTGTAAAAGTGAACACTGAAGCTTTCTTT. This sequence encodes CAWSVKVNTEAFF.

The rearrangement uses TRBV4-3 and TRBJ2-1; 8 positions match TRBD1. CDR3 length equals 14 residues. Per germline, CDR1 LGHNA and CDR2 YSLEER. V dropped 3 bases and J dropped 9; count of bases not matched to a gene: 7. Here the CDR3 reads CASSHLDRGGEQFF. DNA of the CDR3: TGCGCCAGCAGCCACCTAGACAGGGGCGGTGAGCAGTTCTTC.

V gene TRBV5-4 combines with J gene TRBJ2-5; 8 bases are shared with TRBD2. CDR1 and CDR2 (germline): SGHNT, YYREEE (reference sequence). CDR3 length equals 15 residues. V dropped 4 bases and J dropped 5; count of bases not matched to a gene: 10. The chain's CDR3 is CASSPWRGAGETQYF. The CDR3 DNA follows: TGTGCCAGCAGCCCATGGCGGGGGGCAGGGGAGACCCAGTACTTC.

The rearrangement links TRBV5-1 to TRBJ1-6; weak D call: TRBD1 (6 bases). The V gene lost 3 bases and the J gene lost 9 bases, with 16 bases spanning the gap. The CDR3 consists of 15 residues. Germline-derived CDR1 and CDR2 are SGHRS and YFSETQ. The CDR3 is CASSSTGTLISPLHF. DNA for the CDR3: TGCGCCAGCAGCTCTACAGGGACCCTCATTTCACCCCTCCACTTT.

This chain uses TRBV2 with TRBJ2-6; D might be TRBD1 (6 bases). There are 16 residues in the CDR3. The V and J ends lost 7 bases and 2 bases respectively, with 15 bases between them. Germline V gene sequence: CDR1 SNHLY, CDR2 FYNNEI. The CDR3 DNA sequence: TGTGCCAGCATGATACAGGGACGGCCTGGGGCCAACGTCCTGACTTTC. Translated: CASMIQGRPGANVLTF.

The chain carries TRBV2 and TRBJ2-2; D is uncertain. Trimming pared 6 bases from V and 5 bases from J, leaving 13 bases between. The CDR3 sequence is 14 residues long. Germline CDR1 is SNHLY and CDR2 is FYNNEI. The DNA for the CDR3 is TGTGCCAGCAGGAGAGTTGACTCAACCGGGGAGCTGTTTTTT. Its translation is CASRRVDSTGELFF.

V and J are TRBV18 and TRBJ2-1, with D possibly TRBD2 on 6 matching bases. V lost 5 bases and J lost 9, with 14 bases in between. CDR1 and CDR2 from the germline V gene are KGHSH and LQKENI. This CDR3 is 13 amino acids long. CDR3 sequence (DNA): TGTGCCAGCTCAATAGTACAGGAGGGTGAGCAGTTCTTC. Its translation is CASSIVQEGEQFF. Full variable domain (rest looked up from reference TRBV18 and TRBJ2-1): NAGVMQNPRHLVRRRGQEARLRCSPMKGHSHVYWYRQLPEEGLKFMVYLQKENIIDESGMPKERFSAEFPKEGPSILRIQQVVRGDSAAYFCASSIVQEGEQFFGPGTRLTVL.

The V and J genes are TRBV5-4 and TRBJ1-2; 7 bases line up with TRBD1. The V gene's germline CDR1 is SGHNT and CDR2 YYREEE (reference sequence). This CDR3 is 16 amino acids long. The V and J ends lost 0 bases and 4 bases, in that order; junction bases with no gene match: 9. Here the CDR3 DNA reads TGTGCCAGCAGCTTGGAAAACCTCAGGGGGTCCTATGGCTACACCTTC. It codes for CASSLENLRGSYGYTF.

V usage is TRBV25-1 and J usage is TRBJ2-1; D not certain. This CDR3 region has 15 residues. CDR1 and CDR2 from the germline V gene are MGHDK and SYGVNS. The V end was cut by 4 bases, the J end by 0 bases, with 10 bases between. The CDR3 reads CASSAVHLSYNEQFF. In nucleotides, the CDR3 is TGTGCCAGCAGTGCCGTACACCTCTCCTACAATGAGCAGTTCTTC.

J is TRBJ1-6 and V is TRBV7-2; perhaps TRBD1 as D (5 bases). Germline V lookup: CDR1 SGHTA, CDR2 FQGNSA. The CDR3 runs to 14 residues. Trimming pared 3 bases from V and 8 bases from J, leaving 11 bases between. The CDR3 loop is CASSFSGFYSPLHF. The DNA for the CDR3 is TGTGCCAGCAGCTTCTCAGGGTTTTATTCACCCCTCCACTTT. The entire variable domain, with the rest obtained from reference TRBV7-2 and TRBJ1-6, is as follows: GAGVSQSPSNKVTEKGKDVELRCDPISGHTALYWYRQSLGQGLEFLIYFQGNSAPDKSGLPSDRFSAERTGGSVSTLTIQRTQQEDSAVYLCASSFSGFYSPLHFGNGTRLTVT.

This rearrangement joins TRBV19 to TRBJ1-2; maybe TRBD1 (5 bases). V was trimmed by 6 bases and J by 3 bases, leaving 20 bases between them. Per germline, CDR1 LNHDA and CDR2 SQIVND (reference sequence). CDR3 length: 16 residues. CDR3 loop: CASREGGPEGDYGYTF. CDR3 nucleotides: TGTGCCAGTAGAGAGGGCGGCCCCGAAGGGGACTATGGCTACACCTTC.

J is TRBJ2-7 and V is TRBV5-4; D tentatively reads TRBD1 or TRBD2 (5 bases each). This CDR3 has 13 amino acids. Germline assignment: CDR1 SGHNT and CDR2 YYREEE (reference sequence). V lost 3 bases and J 3 bases, leaving 10 bases between the germline ends. The CDR3 DNA reads as TGTGCCAGCAGCTGGGGGTTCGGCTACGAGCAGTACTTC. It codes for CASSWGFGYEQYF.

V usage is TRBV5-6 and J usage is TRBJ1-6; TRBD1 aligns across 8 bases. Trimming at V came to 6 bases and at J to 7 bases, leaving 6 bases not matched to a gene. Germline CDR1 is SGHDT and CDR2 is YYEEEE. The CDR3 loop spans 14 amino acids. CDR3 DNA sequence: TGTGCCAGCAACCTCGACAGGGGAAATTCACCCCTCCACTTT. This translates into CASNLDRGNSPLHF.

The chain links TRBV7-2 to TRBJ2-5; either TRBD1 or TRBD2 may fit D (5 bases each). The CDR3 consists of 15 residues. V was clipped by 2 bases and J by 2 bases, with 12 bases between them. The germline gives CDR1 SGHTA, CDR2 FQGNSA. CDR3 sequence reads: CASSLYQGAQETQYF. CDR3 bases: TGTGCCAGCAGCTTATACCAGGGAGCGCAAGAGACCCAGTACTTC. The full variable domain, its missing parts supplied by reference TRBV7-2 and TRBJ2-5, is GAGVSQSPSNKVTEKGKDVELRCDPISGHTALYWYRQSLGQGLEFLIYFQGNSAPDKSGLPSDRFSAERTGGSVSTLTIQRTQQEDSAVYLCASSLYQGAQETQYFGPGTRLLVL.

V is TRBV6-5 and J is TRBJ1-1; 10 bases fit TRBD1. V lost 8 bases, J lost 5 bases, and 5 bases stayed unmatched. The CDR3 has 13 amino acids. Germline loops: CDR1 MNHEY, CDR2 SVGAGI. DNA of the CDR3: TGTGCCAGCCTGGACAGGGGGTTTACTGAAGCTTTCTTT. Amino acid sequence: CASLDRGFTEAFF.

A word on this clone: This sample includes further DNA sequences coding for the same CDR3. The chain carries TRBV18 and TRBJ2-7; no clear D gene. Germline V gene lookup returns CDR1 KGHSH and CDR2 LQKENI. V lost 2 bases to trimming and J lost 0 bases, with 5 bases between them. This CDR3 has 13 residues. Here the CDR3 reads CASSPGSSYEQYF. The CDR3 region has the DNA TGTGCCAGCTCACCAGGAAGCTCCTACGAGCAGTACTTC. The full variable domain, with the rest looked up from reference TRBV18 and TRBJ2-7, is NAGVMQNPRHLVRRRGQEARLRCSPMKGHSHVYWYRQLPEEGLKFMVYLQKENIIDESGMPKERFSAEFPKEGPSILRIQQVVRGDSAAYFCASSPGSSYEQYFGPGTRLTVT.

The chain employs TRBV28 and TRBJ2-5, with D possibly TRBD1 on 6 matching bases. Trimming cost V 4 bases and J 2 bases, with 11 bases left between them. The CDR3 has 14 amino acids. Germline V lookup: CDR1 MDHEN, CDR2 SYDVKM. This CDR3 reads CASSSGQLQETQYF. The CDR3 region has the DNA TGTGCCAGCAGTTCCGGACAGTTACAAGAGACCCAGTACTTC.

The chain links TRBV4-1 to TRBJ2-3; D gene uncertain. V lost 1 base to trimming and J lost 3 bases, with 11 bases between them. Germline lookup yields CDR1 MGHRA and CDR2 YSYEKL. CDR3 length: 15 amino acids. CDR3 protein: CASSQVGSRTDTQYF. The CDR3 DNA follows: TGCGCCAGCAGCCAAGTGGGTAGCAGGACAGATACGCAGTATTTT.

The chain couples TRBV5-1 to TRBJ2-7, with TRBD1 matching over 9 bases. CDR1 and CDR2 from the germline V gene are SGHRS and YFSETQ. V lost 2 bases and J lost 5; bases outside the gene matches: 5. The CDR3 is 14 residues long. The CDR3 loop is CASSFGQGLDEQYF. The CDR3 coding sequence is TGCGCCAGCAGCTTCGGACAGGGGCTCGACGAGCAGTACTTC.

The chain joins TRBV2 to TRBJ1-4; 12 bases line up with TRBD1. Losses at the gene ends were 5 bases for V and 7 bases for J; bases not matched to a gene: 11. The CDR3 sequence is 17 residues long. The germline V gene encodes CDR1 SNHLY and CDR2 FYNNEI. CDR3: CASSPGQGALIAEKLFF. CDR3 DNA sequence: TGTGCCAGCAGTCCGGGACAGGGGGCGCTTATAGCTGAAAAACTGTTTTTT.

DNA of the CDR3: TGTGCCAGCAGCGGCCGGGACAGGGGACTTTCTAGCACAGATACGCAGTATTTT. This gives the protein CASSGRDRGLSSTDTQYF. This chain uses TRBV9 with TRBJ2-3, with TRBD1 matching 10 bases. The V gene's germline CDR1 is SGDLS and CDR2 YYNGEE. V gave up 3 bases and J gave up 0 bases; unmatched junction bases: 10. The length of the CDR3 is 18 residues.